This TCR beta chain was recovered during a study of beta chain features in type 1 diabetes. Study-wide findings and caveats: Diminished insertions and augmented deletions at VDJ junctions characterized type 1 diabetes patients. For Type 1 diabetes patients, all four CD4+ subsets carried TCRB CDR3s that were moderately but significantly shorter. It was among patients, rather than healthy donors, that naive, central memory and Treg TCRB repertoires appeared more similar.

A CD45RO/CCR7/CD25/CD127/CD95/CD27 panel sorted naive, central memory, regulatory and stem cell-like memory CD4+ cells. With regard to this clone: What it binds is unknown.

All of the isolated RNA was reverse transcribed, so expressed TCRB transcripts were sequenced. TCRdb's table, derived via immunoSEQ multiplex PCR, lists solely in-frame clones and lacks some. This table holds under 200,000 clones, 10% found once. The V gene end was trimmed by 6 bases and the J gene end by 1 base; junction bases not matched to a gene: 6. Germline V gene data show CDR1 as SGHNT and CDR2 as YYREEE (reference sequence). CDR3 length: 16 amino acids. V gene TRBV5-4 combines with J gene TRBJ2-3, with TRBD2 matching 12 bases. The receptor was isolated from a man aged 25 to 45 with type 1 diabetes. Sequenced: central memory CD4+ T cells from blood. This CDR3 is CASTMTSGSGTDTQYF. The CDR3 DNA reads TGTGCCAGCACCATGACTAGCGGGAGCGGCACAGATACGCAGTATTTT. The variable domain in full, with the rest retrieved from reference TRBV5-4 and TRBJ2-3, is ETGVTQSPTHLIKTRGQQVTLRCSSQSGHNTVSWYQQALGQGPQFIFQYYREEENGRGNFPPRFSGLQFPNYSSELNVNALELDDSALYLCASTMTSGSGTDTQYFGPGTRLTVL.